This T cell receptor (beta chain) appears in the sequencing data of a study of Ad26.COV2.S vaccination and SARS-CoV-2 variants. On the study more broadly: Donor was assigned to the Ad26.COV2.S arm of trial COV1001. Once or twice, 56 days apart, Ad26.COV2.S was delivered intramuscularly.

The treatment: roughly 18 received Ad26.COV2.S at low or high dose, single or two shots; five or six received placebo; per-sample allocation not given. Specimens were obtained on day 63 following the first vaccine or placebo injection. The CDR3 extends over 14 amino acids. Germline CDR1 MNHEY, CDR2 SMNVEV (reference sequence). Trimming shortened V by 5 bases and J by 10 bases, and 15 bases separated the two germline ends. Sequencing was performed with immunoSEQ multiplex PCR; in TCRdb, only in-frame clones are kept and a portion is missing. The sample holds around 500,000 clones, approximately 90% seen once.

The sequence was collected from a person aged 18 to 65 who received the Ad26.COV2.S COVID-19 vaccine or a placebo. The chain links TRBV27 to TRBJ1-6; possible D gene TRBD1, 6 bases. This material consisted of peripheral blood, taken in a trial of Ad26.COV2.S vaccine versus placebo. This chain's CDR3 is CASSTWTVGSPLHF. The CDR3 nucleotides are TGTGCCAGCAGTACCTGGACAGTCGGGTCACCCCTCCACTTT.